This T cell receptor beta chain was sequenced for a study of T cell responses to AZD1222 COVID-19 vaccine. Using immunoSEQ multiplex PCR, the repertoire was profiled, and TCRdb retains in-frame clones only, with some absent. The sample carries 150,000 to 160,000 clones, 85% to 95% recorded once. Germline CDR1 reads SGHAT; CDR2 reads FQNNGV. The CDR3 spans 14 residues. Between the trimmed V and J ends, which lost 4 bases and 6 bases, there was a span of 15 bases. Only one count was recorded for this clone. The V gene is TRBV11-2, the J gene TRBJ1-1; tentatively, D is TRBD1 (6 bases). The sequence was obtained from an adult who received the AZD1222 COVID-19 vaccine. The sample consisted of peripheral blood, taken 28 days after the second AZD1222 dose. Here the CDR3 DNA reads TGTGCCAGCAGCTACAGGGTGGGGGTTTCTGAAGCTTTCTTT. Its protein is CASSYRVGVSEAFF.